These T cell receptor beta chains were read from a single sample in a study of shared clonotypes between healthy human individuals. The table came from immunoSEQ multiplex PCR; TCRdb's copy has only in-frame clones and leaves some out. Among about 1,900,000 clones listed, roughly 94% were seen once. The sequenced sample consisted of naive CD8+ T cells sorted from blood. These receptors were collected from a man aged 18-30 years in good health. The CDR3 runs from the conserved cysteine through the conserved F or W. The D gene is left open where the match is weak.

V gene: TRBV6-5; D gene: TRBD1; CDR3 protein: CASSSDGQDNYEQYF
V gene: TRBV9; D gene: NA; CDR3 protein: CASSVASEGTGELFF
V gene: TRBV11-2; D gene: TRBD1; CDR3 protein: CASSLTGYEQYF
V gene: TRBV7-6; D gene: NA; CDR3 protein: CASSLGDGNYGYTF
V gene: TRBV7-3; D gene: TRBD1; CDR3 protein: CASSNGQDTDTQYF
V gene: TRBV4-1; D gene: TRBD1; CDR3 protein: CASSPTGGSGNTIYF
V gene: TRBV9; D gene: TRBD1; CDR3 protein: CASSVATGGGYEQYF
V gene: TRBV19; D gene: NA; CDR3 protein: CATSPFGTEAFF
V gene: TRBV10-2; D gene: NA; CDR3 protein: CASSEITVNEQYF
V gene: TRBV7-9; D gene: NA; CDR3 protein: CASTIPYLDSGANVLTF
V gene: TRBV2; D gene: TRBD1; CDR3 protein: CASNSIDRVYEKLFF
V gene: TRBV28; D gene: NA; CDR3 protein: CASSSGPGEQYF